A single sample gave rise to the 4 T cell receptor beta chains below, sequenced in a study of T cells after yellow fever vaccination. TCRdb redid the calling of the 5' RACE reads with MiXCR, one entry per CDR3 protein. The sample holds roughly 180,000 distinct CDR3 sequences, 5.5% to 8% seen once. This specimen was CD4+ T cells sorted from PBMCs, taken on the day of the first yellow fever vaccination. These receptors were collected from a young man who received the YFV17D yellow fever vaccine.

V and J are TRBV5-1 and TRBJ2-7, with D unresolved. Trimming removed 4 bases at V and 3 bases at J, with 5 bases between. The CDR3 is 11 residues long. Germline CDR1 reads SGHRS; CDR2 reads YFSETQ. DNA for the CDR3: TGCGCCAGCAGCCAATACTACGAGCAGTACTTC. Encoded protein: CASSQYYEQYF.

The CDR3, as DNA: TGTGCCAGCAGCTTAAATCTCAGGGTCGGGGAGACCCAGTACTTC. Protein: CASSLNLRVGETQYF. V is TRBV11-2 and J is TRBJ2-5; D possibly corresponds to TRBD1 (5 bases). CDR1 is SGHAT, CDR2 FQNNGV, per germline. This CDR3 comprises 15 residues. V lost 2 bases, J lost 5 bases, and 15 bases lay in between.

This clonotype was seen only a few times. This chain connects TRBV28 to TRBJ1-2; no definite D call. Germline CDR1 reads MDHEN; CDR2 reads SYDVKM. The CDR3 runs 13 residues. Trimming shortened V by 3 bases and J by 8 bases, and 13 bases separated the two germline ends. This CDR3 is CASSFVEGSGYTF. DNA for the CDR3: TGTGCCAGCAGTTTTGTGGAAGGGAGCGGCTACACCTTC.

This clonotype was observed many times. The chain combines TRBV5-1 with TRBJ2-2; no definite D call. The germline gives CDR1 SGHRS, CDR2 YFSETQ. The V end was cut by 2 bases, the J end by 1 base, with 9 bases between. The CDR3 length is 15 residues. CDR3 nucleotides: TGCGCCAGCAGCTTAGGGCAGATGAACACCGGGGAGCTGTTTTTT. It is translated as CASSLGQMNTGELFF.